This passage covers 25 T cell receptor beta chains from one sample sequenced in a study of T cells in Graves' hyperthyroidism and ophthalmopathy. Template material for amplifying TCR beta CDR3 regions consisted of RNA transcripts. HTBI primers were employed in a first-round RT-PCR of the TCR CDR3. TCRdb re-called the multiplex PCR reads through MiXCR, storing one row per CDR3 protein. Of under 300,000 distinct CDR3 sequences listed, about 15% are singletons. Material for sequencing was blood. The receptors come from a woman between 45 and 65 years old with Graves' hyperthyroidism that later progressed to Graves' ophthalmopathy.

This clonotype was observed at least ten times. The chain joins TRBV12-3 or TRBV12-4 to TRBJ2-1, with TRBD2 identical over 9 bases. After removal of 7 bases from V and 6 bases from J, the junction contained 16 bases not matched to a gene. There are 17 residues in the CDR3. The CDR3 protein is CASTSPWTRGGVNEQFF. CDR3 bases: TGTGCCAGCACCTCCCCATGGACCCGCGGGGGGGTCAATGAGCAGTTCTTC.

This rearrangement joins TRBV4-1 to TRBJ1-4; tentatively, D is TRBD1 (5 bases). This CDR3 has 17 residues. The germline V gene encodes CDR1 MGHRA and CDR2 YSYEKL. V shed 4 bases and J shed 5 bases, with 20 bases lying between them. The CDR3 bases are TGCGCCAGCAGCCCCCCTCTACGAAGAGGGACCAATGAAAAACTGTTTTTT. Translated: CASSPPLRRGTNEKLFF.

This clonotype was seen at least ten times. The chain uses TRBV6-1 and TRBJ1-1; D ambiguous. This CDR3 has 12 amino acids. V was cut by 3 bases and J by 10 bases, with 12 bases left in between. Germline loops: CDR1 MNHNS, CDR2 SASEGT. CDR3 amino acids: CASSDREGRAFF. In nucleotides, the CDR3 is TGTGCCAGCAGTGATCGCGAAGGTCGAGCTTTCTTT.

The V call is TRBV27, the J call TRBJ2-7, with D unclear. Trimming shortened V by 4 bases and J by 6 bases, and 16 bases separated the two germline ends. Germline CDR1 reads MNHEY; CDR2 reads SMNVEV (reference sequence). The CDR3 has 14 amino acids. CDR3 sequence: CASSYQLRVGEQYF. The CDR3, as DNA: TGTGCCAGCAGTTATCAGTTAAGGGTAGGCGAGCAGTACTTC.

This clonotype was found a few times. The chain has TRBV6-1 and TRBJ2-7; TRBD1 aligns across 11 bases. Germline CDR1 and CDR2: MNHNS and SASEGT. The CDR3 runs 15 residues. The J segment lost 4 bases and the V segment lost 7 bases, leaving 9 bases of the junction unmatched. CDR3 sequence: CASTTGQGGQYEQYF. The DNA of the CDR3 is TGTGCCAGCACGACGGGACAGGGGGGGCAATACGAGCAGTACTTC.

This clonotype was counted ten times or more. The chain couples TRBV28 to TRBJ2-7; the D is unclear. The CDR3 runs 14 residues. Germline CDR1 and CDR2: MDHEN and SYDVKM. V was pared by 4 bases and J by 0 bases, with 10 bases between. The CDR3 DNA reads as TGTGCCAGCAGTTATACAGATTACTCCTACGAGCAGTACTTC. Its translation is CASSYTDYSYEQYF.

This clonotype was seen ten or more times. The chain joins TRBV20-1 to TRBJ2-4, with D unclear. V was trimmed by 5 bases and J by 0 bases, leaving 8 bases between them. CDR3 size: 13 residues. Germline V gene lookup returns CDR1 DFQATT and CDR2 SNEGSKA (reference sequence). For the CDR3, the DNA is TGCAGTGCTGCAAGCCTAGCCAAAAACATTCAGTACTTC. It specifies CSAASLAKNIQYF.

This clonotype was recorded many times. V is TRBV3-1 and J is TRBJ1-4; no clear D gene. Trimming pared 4 bases from V and 6 bases from J, leaving 12 bases between. In germline, CDR1 is LGHDT, CDR2 YNNKEL (reference sequence). The CDR3 extends over 14 amino acids. In DNA, the CDR3 is TGTGCCAGCAGCCCGGCAGCCGCTCATGAAAAACTGTTTTTT. The encoded protein is CASSPAAAHEKLFF.

This clonotype was seen ten or more times. The chain joins TRBV18 to TRBJ1-2; no definite D call. V dropped 6 bases and J dropped 3 bases, with 5 bases sitting between them. The CDR3 length is 11 residues. CDR1 and CDR2 from the germline V gene are KGHSH and LQKENI. In nucleotides, the CDR3 is TGTGCCAGCTCCGAGGACTATGGCTACACCTTC. Encoded protein: CASSEDYGYTF.

This clonotype was seen more than once but under ten times. V gene TRBV6-1 combines with J gene TRBJ2-7; 8 bases match TRBD2. V lost 7 bases and J lost 7; bases outside the gene matches: 15. Germline loops: CDR1 MNHNS, CDR2 SASEGT. The CDR3 totals 15 residues. In nucleotides, the CDR3 is TGTGCCAGCACCGGCGTATCTAGCGGGCGGGGTGAGCAGTACTTC. Protein: CASTGVSSGRGEQYF.

This clonotype was found many times. V gene TRBV12-3 or TRBV12-4 combines with J gene TRBJ2-1; D is possibly TRBD2 (6 bases). The germline V and J ends were trimmed by 1 base and 4 bases, with 8 bases remaining between them. The CDR3 spans 14 residues. The CDR3 here is CASSLGGVYNEQFF. CDR3 DNA sequence: TGTGCCAGCAGTTTAGGCGGGGTTTACAATGAGCAGTTCTTC.

The chain carries TRBV28 and TRBJ2-7, with TRBD1 matching over 9 bases. This CDR3 is built from 14 residues. After removal of 7 bases from V and 7 bases from J, the junction contained 11 bases not matched to a gene. Germline V gene data show CDR1 as MDHEN and CDR2 as SYDVKM. The CDR3: CASNPPGTGTEQYF. In nucleotides, the CDR3 is TGTGCCAGCAACCCCCCAGGGACAGGGACGGAGCAGTACTTC.

This clonotype was found many times. The gene calls are TRBV7-2 and TRBJ2-3; D uncertain. The V end was cut by 1 base, the J end by 5 bases, with 7 bases between. Germline CDR1 is SGHTA and CDR2 is FQGNSA. This CDR3 is 13 amino acids long. CDR3 loop: CASSLEELDTQYF. The DNA of the CDR3 is TGTGCCAGCAGCTTAGAGGAATTAGATACGCAGTATTTT.

This clonotype was picked up a small number of times. The rearrangement links TRBV10-2 to TRBJ2-2; 10 nucleotides align to TRBD2. Trimming took 8 bases from V and 4 from J; bases not matched to a gene: 4. The CDR3 covers 14 residues. Germline values: CDR1 WSHSY, CDR2 SAAADI. The DNA of the CDR3 is TGCGCCAGCGTGGCTAGCGGGGGCACCGGGGAGCTGTTTTTT. Amino acid sequence: CASVASGGTGELFF.

This rearrangement joins TRBV11-3 to TRBJ2-7; maybe TRBD1 (6 bases). The CDR3 spans 14 residues. V was trimmed by 4 bases and J by 3 bases, leaving 13 bases between them. Germline V gene sequence: CDR1 SGHNT, CDR2 YENEEA. CDR3 nucleotide sequence: TGTGCCAGCAGCTCCAGGGGCTCGATCTACGAGCAGTACTTC. As protein: CASSSRGSIYEQYF. The whole variable domain, filled in from reference TRBV11-3 and TRBJ2-7, reads EAGVVQSPRYKIIEKKQPVAFWCNPISGHNTLYWYLQNLGQGPELLIRYENEEAVDDSQLPKDRFSAERLKGVDSTLKIQPAELGDSAVYLCASSSRGSIYEQYFGPGTRLTVT.

This clonotype was detected once. A read error may explain this, as a much larger clone is one base away. This sequence joins TRBV14 and TRBJ2-1, with 8 bases lining up with TRBD2. Germline V lookup: CDR1 SGHDN, CDR2 FVKESK. CDR3 length: 13 amino acids. This CDR3 reads CANSQIAGTEQFF. In DNA form, the CDR3 reads TGTGCCAACAGCCAGATAGCGGGAACTGAGCAGTTCTTC.

This clonotype was recorded at least ten times. The rearrangement links TRBV28 to TRBJ2-7; 8 bases are shared with TRBD1. The length of the CDR3 is 14 residues. The V segment lost 3 bases and the J segment 6 bases; nucleotides outside the gene matches: 7. Germline V gives CDR1 MDHEN, CDR2 SYDVKM. CDR3 amino acids: CASSLGQAFGEQYF. CDR3 DNA sequence: TGTGCCAGCAGTTTGGGACAGGCCTTCGGCGAGCAGTACTTC.

This clonotype was counted only a few times. The V call is TRBV15, the J call TRBJ1-6, with D hard to call. Germline-derived CDR1 and CDR2 are LNHNV and YYDKDF (reference sequence). Trimming took 3 bases from V and 8 from J, leaving 5 bases between them. This CDR3 region has 12 residues. The CDR3 loop is CATSRDYSPLHF. Here the CDR3 DNA reads TGTGCCACCAGCAGGGATTATTCACCCCTCCACTTT.

This clonotype was found many times. The CDR3 nucleotides are TGTGCCAGCAGCGTAGGACAGGGGCGGAGGACTGAAGCTTTCTTT. Translating it yields CASSVGQGRRTEAFF. V is TRBV7-3 and J is TRBJ1-1, with 9 bases that match TRBD1. Trimming took 5 bases from V and 5 from J; bases not matched to a gene: 9. The CDR3 sequence is 15 residues long. The germline V gene encodes CDR1 SGHTA and CDR2 FQGTGA.

In the case of this clonotype: This may arise from a read error, as a much more abundant clone is one base away. This rearrangement joins TRBV7-6 to TRBJ2-5, with D unresolved. CDR3 size: 15 residues. CDR1 SGHVS and CDR2 FNYEAQ come from the germline V gene. In DNA, the CDR3 is TGTGCCAGCAGCTTAAGCTACGCGAGCCAAGAGGCCCAGTACTTC. Amino acid sequence: CASSLSYASQEAQYF.

In its sample, this clonotype was seen a few times. The rearrangement joins TRBV6-2 or TRBV6-3 to TRBJ2-7; TRBD1 matches 7 bases. The CDR3 totals 15 residues. Germline-derived CDR1 and CDR2 are MNHEY and SVGEGT. The trim removed 5 bases at V and 2 bases at J, leaving 9 bases unmatched. As DNA, the CDR3 is TGTGCCAGCAGTACCCTGACAGGGTACACCTACGAGCAGTACTTC. Amino acid sequence: CASSTLTGYTYEQYF.

There are many counts of this clonotype. The chain has TRBV20-1 and TRBJ2-3, with 9 bases lining up with TRBD2. The CDR3 loop spans 14 amino acids. V lost 2 bases, J lost 2 bases, and 2 bases stayed unmatched. The germline V gene has CDR1 DFQATT and CDR2 SNEGSKA (reference sequence). As DNA, the CDR3 is TGCAGTGCTAGACTAGCGGGAATCACAGATACGCAGTATTTT. Translation: CSARLAGITDTQYF.

In its sample, this clonotype was seen many times. This chain uses TRBV15 with TRBJ2-7, with a weak D call TRBD2 (5 bases). CDR3 length: 13 residues. Trimming shortened V by 1 base and J by 5 bases, and 9 bases separated the two germline ends. From germline, CDR1 is LNHNV and CDR2 YYDKDF (reference sequence). CDR3 sequence: CATSRAAGNEQYF. CDR3 nucleotide sequence: TGTGCCACCAGCAGAGCGGCGGGCAACGAGCAGTACTTC.

The rearrangement uses TRBV5-1 and TRBJ2-6; 10 bases align to TRBD1. Germline V gene lookup returns CDR1 SGHRS and CDR2 YFSETQ. V lost 7 bases to trimming and J lost 0 bases; unmatched junction nucleotides: 10. The CDR3 is made up of 18 amino acids. The CDR3 here is CASATGQGILSGANVLTF. The CDR3 DNA is TGCGCCAGCGCGACGGGACAGGGGATTCTCTCTGGGGCCAACGTCCTGACTTTC.

This clonotype was seen repeatedly, ten times or more. The J gene is TRBJ1-5, the V gene TRBV5-6; D gene uncertain. Trimming shortened V by 2 bases and J by 1 base, and 10 bases separated the two germline ends. CDR1 is SGHDT, CDR2 YYEEEE, per germline. CDR3 length: 15 amino acids. CDR3 DNA: TGTGCCAGCAGCTTACCCGACTTCAGCAATCAGCCCCAGCATTTT. Amino acid sequence: CASSLPDFSNQPQHF.